The clone carrying this TCR beta chain has only a few counts. The source of the sample is a study of T cells in localized non-small cell lung cancer. Germline CDR1 and CDR2: SEHNR and FQNEAQ (reference sequence). The CDR3 is 14 amino acids. The V end lost 5 bases, the J end lost 4 bases, and 15 bases lay between the germline ends. Assay: immunoSEQ multiplex PCR; the TCRdb copy retains only in-frame clones and omits some. The sample comprises 24,000 or so clones, more than 70% of which are singletons, and roughly 9.9% rests with the top ten. The chain is built from TRBV7-9 and TRBJ2-7; the D gene is possibly TRBD2 (6 bases). The specimen comprised peripheral blood mononuclear cells, sampled before any cancer treatment. This clonotype was obtained from a woman aged 35-70 years with stage III lung adenocarcinoma. The CDR3 bases are TGTGCCAGCAGCCGTTTCGGAGGGTCTTACGAGCAGTACTTC. Amino acids: CASSRFGGSYEQYF.